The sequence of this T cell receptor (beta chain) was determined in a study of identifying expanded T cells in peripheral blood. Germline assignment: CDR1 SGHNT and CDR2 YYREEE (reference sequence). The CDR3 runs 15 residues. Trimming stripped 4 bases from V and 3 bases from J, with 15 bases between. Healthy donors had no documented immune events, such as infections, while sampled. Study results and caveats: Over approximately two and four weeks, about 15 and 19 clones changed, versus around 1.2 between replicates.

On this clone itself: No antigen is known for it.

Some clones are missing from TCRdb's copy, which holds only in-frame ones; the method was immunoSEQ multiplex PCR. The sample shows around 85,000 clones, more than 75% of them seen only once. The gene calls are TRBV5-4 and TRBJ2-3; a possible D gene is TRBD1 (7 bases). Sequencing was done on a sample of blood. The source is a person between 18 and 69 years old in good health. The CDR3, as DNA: TGTGCCAGCAGCCCAGGGGGGCTAGTTACAGATACGCAGTATTTT. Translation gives CASSPGGLVTDTQYF. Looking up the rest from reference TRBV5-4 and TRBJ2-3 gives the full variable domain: ETGVTQSPTHLIKTRGQQVTLRCSSQSGHNTVSWYQQALGQGPQFIFQYYREEENGRGNFPPRFSGLQFPNYSSELNVNALELDDSALYLCASSPGGLVTDTQYFGPGTRLTVL.